These 18 T cell receptor beta chains share one sample of origin, sequenced in a study of cytomegalovirus exposure and HLA in healthy donors. Researchers ran the PCR with 60 Vbeta and 13 Jbeta primers. TCRdb keeps only in-frame clones here, not all; method: immunoSEQ multiplex PCR. The repertoire includes 100,000 to 150,000 clones, roughly three quarters of them detected once, and around 0.99% sits in the top ten. Sequenced sample: PBMCs. These receptors came from a male donor in good health and CMV-seronegative.

This clone was observed a handful of times. J is TRBJ1-2 and V is TRBV10-3; 8 nucleotides agree with TRBD1. CDR3 length: 15 residues. Germline assignment: CDR1 ENHRY and CDR2 SYGVKD. V was pared by 11 bases and J by 4 bases, with 15 bases of the junction left unmatched. The CDR3 loop reads CAVGTGDSYPYGYTF. CDR3 in DNA: TGTGCCGTCGGGACAGGTGATAGCTATCCCTATGGCTACACCTTC.

In this sample, this clone turned up a few times. The chain uses TRBV7-2 and TRBJ2-3; D remains unclear. Trimming took 5 bases from V and 6 from J, leaving 6 bases between them. This CDR3 comprises 11 residues. Germline V lookup: CDR1 SGHTA, CDR2 FQGNSA. The CDR3 spells CASSKRDTQYF. For the CDR3, the DNA is TGTGCCAGCAGCAAGCGTGATACGCAGTATTTT.

This clone has a handful of counts. V gene TRBV4-3 combines with J gene TRBJ2-7, with 8 bases that match TRBD1. CDR1 and CDR2 from the germline V gene are LGHNA and YSLEER. The CDR3 loop spans 15 amino acids. Trimming removed 1 base from V and 3 bases from J; junction bases left unmatched: 5. The CDR3 DNA is TGCGCCAGCAGCCAAGGTACAGGGGGTCGCTACGAGCAGTACTTC. It translates to CASSQGTGGRYEQYF.

The chain joins TRBV9 to TRBJ2-7; 8 nucleotides align to TRBD1. CDR1 and CDR2 (germline): SGDLS, YYNGEE. Unmatched junction bases numbered 3, after V lost 4 bases and J lost 0 bases. The CDR3 totals 14 residues. Here the CDR3 DNA reads TGTGCCAGCAGCAGGGACAGGAGCTCCTACGAGCAGTACTTC. Its protein is CASSRDRSSYEQYF.

The CDR3 DNA is TGTGCCAGCAGCTTGGAAAGGGCGGGTGGCTACACCTTC. Its translation is CASSLERAGGYTF. The chain couples TRBV5-4 to TRBJ1-2; the D is unclear. The CDR3 covers 13 residues. Germline V gives CDR1 SGHNT, CDR2 YYREEE (reference sequence). V lost 0 bases and J 7 bases, leaving 10 bases between the germline ends.

V and J are TRBV4-3 and TRBJ2-2; 8 nucleotides agree with TRBD2. After removal of 4 bases from V and 3 bases from J, the junction contained 4 bases not matched to a gene. Germline-derived CDR1 and CDR2 are LGHNA and YSLEER. This CDR3 has 15 amino acids. The CDR3 here is CASSLGAGDTGELFF. The CDR3 DNA reads as TGCGCCAGCAGCCTGGGAGCGGGGGACACCGGGGAGCTGTTTTTT.

The CDR3 coding sequence is TGTGCCAGCAGCTCGACAGTTAGCAATCAGCCCCAGCATTTT. Its translation: CASSSTVSNQPQHF. The J gene is TRBJ1-5, the V gene TRBV7-2; D might be TRBD1 (5 bases). The germline V gene has CDR1 SGHTA and CDR2 FQGNSA. The CDR3 loop spans 14 amino acids. With 4 bases removed from V and 0 bases from J, the gap between germline ends came to 7 bases.

The genes are TRBV5-5 and TRBJ2-2; 12 positions agree with TRBD2. The CDR3 sequence is 17 residues long. Germline V gives CDR1 SGHKS, CDR2 YYEKEE (reference sequence). V shed 0 bases and J 5 bases; nucleotides not matched to a gene: 5. CDR3 amino acids: CASSLGLAGGLTGELFF. The CDR3 DNA follows: TGTGCCAGCAGCTTGGGGCTAGCGGGGGGGCTGACCGGGGAGCTGTTTTTT.

The genes are TRBV29-1 and TRBJ2-7; the match to TRBD1 covers 11 bases. The length of the CDR3 is 13 residues. CDR1 and CDR2 from the germline V gene are SQVTM and ANQGSEA. After removal of 5 bases from V and 5 bases from J, the junction contained 5 bases not matched to a gene. The CDR3 reads CSVPGQGADEQYF. The CDR3 DNA is TGCAGCGTTCCTGGACAGGGGGCCGACGAGCAGTACTTC.

Written as DNA, the CDR3 is TGTGCCAGCAGTTACTCGGAGAGTGGTCAGCCCCAGCATTTT. Residues: CASSYSESGQPQHF. V gene TRBV6-5 combines with J gene TRBJ1-5; no definite D call. The CDR3 loop spans 14 amino acids. The germline V and J ends were trimmed by 0 bases and 6 bases, with 9 bases remaining between them. Looked up from germline, CDR1 is MNHEY and CDR2 is SVGAGI.

CDR3 in amino acids: CASSLANLRGYTF. The CDR3 nucleotides read TGTGCCAGCAGCTTAGCAAACCTGCGGGGCTACACCTTC. The rearrangement links TRBV7-9 to TRBJ1-2; D call uncertain. The length of the CDR3 is 13 residues. The germline CDR1 and CDR2 sequences are SEHNR and FQNEAQ (reference sequence). V lost 0 bases, J lost 8 bases, and 10 bases lay in between.

J is TRBJ2-5 and V is TRBV5-4, with TRBD1 identical over 9 bases. Germline loops: CDR1 SGHNT, CDR2 YYREEE (reference sequence). The length of the CDR3 is 15 residues. Germline trimming cut 4 bases from V and 4 bases from J; bases unmatched to any gene: 8. The CDR3 protein is CASSPGQGIGETQYF. The CDR3 DNA is TGTGCCAGCAGCCCGGGACAGGGAATAGGAGAGACCCAGTACTTC.

The V call is TRBV11-2, the J call TRBJ1-1; D possibly corresponds to TRBD1 (5 bases). The germline gives CDR1 SGHAT, CDR2 FQNNGV. The CDR3 contains 14 residues. V lost 2 bases and J 4 bases, leaving 11 bases between the germline ends. The CDR3 nucleotides are TGTGCCAGCAGCTTACCCCGCCAGGGCACTGAAGCTTTCTTT. Amino acid sequence: CASSLPRQGTEAFF.

Only a few counts were recorded for this clone. The rearrangement links TRBV4-3 to TRBJ1-5; 7 positions match TRBD1. The CDR3 spans 15 residues. V gave up 0 bases and J gave up 5 bases; unmatched junction bases: 4. CDR1 and CDR2 from the germline V gene are LGHNA and YSLEER. For the CDR3, the DNA is TGCGCCAGCAGCCAAGAGGACAGGACGGATCAGCCCCAGCATTTT. Its protein product is CASSQEDRTDQPQHF.

This chain joins TRBV30 and TRBJ2-2; 7 nucleotides agree with TRBD1. CDR3 length equals 16 residues. Per the germline V gene, CDR1 is GTSNPN and CDR2 is SVGIG (reference sequence). The V segment lost 0 bases and the J segment 6 bases; nucleotides outside the gene matches: 10. The CDR3 loop reads CAWSVVRVRGSGELFF. As DNA, the CDR3 is TGTGCCTGGAGTGTCGTACGGGTCAGGGGGTCCGGGGAGCTGTTTTTT. Variable domain in full (rest from reference TRBV30 and TRBJ2-2): SQTIHQWPATLVQPVGSPLSLECTVEGTSNPNLYWYRQAAGRGLQLLFYSVGIGQISSEVPQNLSASRPQDRQFILSSKKLLLSDSGFYLCAWSVVRVRGSGELFFGEGSRLTVL.

This sequence joins TRBV5-1 and TRBJ1-3; 11 nucleotides align to TRBD1. The CDR3 is 13 amino acids. Germline V gene lookup returns CDR1 SGHRS and CDR2 YFSETQ. V lost 4 bases, J lost 8 bases, and 2 bases stayed unmatched. The CDR3 protein is CASSPGQGDTIYF. CDR3 in DNA: TGCGCCAGCAGCCCGGGACAGGGGGACACCATATATTTT.

This clone appeared once. The chain joins TRBV30 to TRBJ1-5; D possibly corresponds to TRBD1 (6 bases). The CDR3 totals 14 residues. Trimming took 2 bases from V and 0 from J, leaving 8 bases between them. Germline V gene sequence: CDR1 GTSNPN, CDR2 SVGIG (reference sequence). CDR3 sequence (DNA): TGTGCCTGGAGTTTGGGACATAGCAATCAGCCCCAGCATTTT. It encodes CAWSLGHSNQPQHF.

The chain links TRBV4-3 to TRBJ2-2, with 14 nucleotides matching TRBD2. The V gene end was trimmed by 4 bases and the J gene end by 10 bases; junction bases not matched to a gene: 8. Germline V gene data show CDR1 as LGHNA and CDR2 as YSLEER. The CDR3 totals 16 residues. The CDR3 here is CASSLRTSGGPEELFF. The CDR3 nucleotides read TGCGCCAGCAGCCTCCGGACTAGCGGGGGGCCTGAGGAGCTGTTTTTT.